Shown below are 27 T cell receptor beta chains from a single sample sequenced in a study of persistence of HIV-infected CD4 T cells. For these receptors, no antigen is known. An overlapping HIV-1 Gag peptide pool stimulated these cells at about 0.91 ug/peptide/mL. Responding CD4+ T cells were sorted by upregulation of both CD40 ligand and CD69. The immunoSEQ assay was version 4, run in survey mode. Method: immunoSEQ multiplex PCR; TCRdb's copy keeps in-frame clones and lacks some. The data contain some 30,000 clones, less than 75% of them seen just once; the ten biggest clones take up roughly 1.5%. This specimen was CD4+ T cells sorted from PBMCs after approximately 19-hour stimulation, taken from a patient who received antiretroviral therapy. The receptor source for this set is an adult man with HIV who was CMV-seropositive.

In its sample, this clone was seen once. The rearrangement joins TRBV10-3 to TRBJ2-1, with 9 bases fitting TRBD1. CDR3 length: 14 amino acids. With V trimmed by 5 bases and J by 8 bases, 7 bases remained unmatched. Germline-derived CDR1 and CDR2 are ENHRY and SYGVKD. The CDR3 region has the DNA TGTGCCATCAGTTTACCGGGACAGGGCTATGAGCAGTTCTTC. This encodes CAISLPGQGYEQFF.

The rearrangement uses TRBV15 and TRBJ2-7; TRBD1 might be the D (5 bases). V was clipped by 0 bases and J by 5 bases, with 14 bases between them. The germline CDR1 and CDR2 sequences are LNHNV and YYDKDF (reference sequence). This CDR3 is 15 amino acids long. Here the CDR3 DNA reads TGTGCCACCAGCAGAGATAGGGCCAGGGTCGACGAGCAGTACTTC. Translated: CATSRDRARVDEQYF.

Written as DNA, the CDR3 is TGTGCCAGCAGCCGCGACATCTTAGGTTCCTACGAGCAGTACTTC. Protein product: CASSRDILGSYEQYF. The chain is built from TRBV28 and TRBJ2-7; D unresolved. The germline V gene encodes CDR1 MDHEN and CDR2 SYDVKM. The CDR3 has 15 amino acids. The V end was cut by 6 bases, the J end by 1 base, with 16 bases between.

The J gene is TRBJ2-2, the V gene TRBV3-1 (or the pseudogene TRBV3-2); D tentatively fits TRBD1 or TRBD2 (5 bases each). Germline CDR1 and CDR2: LGHDT and YNNKEL (reference sequence). The V gene lost 2 bases and the J gene lost 8 bases, with 9 bases spanning the gap. The CDR3 extends over 13 amino acids. In nucleotides, the CDR3 is TGTGCCAGCAGCCAAATGGGGGTAGGGGAGCTGTTTTTT. It is translated as CASSQMGVGELFF.

This clone is termed medium-sized. The chain joins TRBV5-6 to TRBJ1-6; 9 bases map to TRBD1. Germline V lookup: CDR1 SGHDT, CDR2 YYEEEE. Germline trimming cut 3 bases from V and 10 bases from J; bases unmatched to any gene: 8. The CDR3 is 15 residues long. The CDR3 spells CASSSWDREDSPLHF. The CDR3 nucleotides read TGTGCCAGCAGCTCCTGGGACAGGGAGGACTCACCCCTCCACTTT.

Comments on this clone: This sample includes further DNA sequences coding for the same CDR3. The chain carries TRBV5-1 and TRBJ1-5; 10 nucleotides match TRBD1. V trimming: 4 bases; J trimming: 7 bases; junction bases outside the gene matches: 5. The CDR3 consists of 14 residues. Germline CDR1 is SGHRS and CDR2 is YFSETQ. The CDR3 DNA follows: TGCGCCAGCAGCCCGGGGACAGGGGAACAGCCCCAGCATTTT. Translation gives CASSPGTGEQPQHF.

The rearrangement joins TRBV28 to TRBJ2-7; D unresolved. Looked up from germline, CDR1 is MDHEN and CDR2 is SYDVKM. V was pared by 4 bases and J by 0 bases, with 4 bases between. This CDR3 has 12 residues. The CDR3 DNA is TGTGCCAGCAGTTCTCCCTCCTACGAGCAGTACTTC. This gives the protein CASSSPSYEQYF.

This clone is medium-sized by share. This chain uses TRBV27 with TRBJ1-6; D is unresolved. The germline V and J ends were trimmed by 3 bases and 6 bases, with 12 bases remaining between them. CDR3 length: 15 amino acids. Per the germline V gene, CDR1 is MNHEY and CDR2 is SMNVEV (reference sequence). The CDR3 protein is CASSFGFEANSPLHF. Here the CDR3 DNA reads TGTGCCAGCAGTTTTGGATTTGAGGCTAATTCACCCCTCCACTTT.

V gene TRBV2 combines with J gene TRBJ2-1; unclear D gene. Trimming stripped 5 bases from V and 7 bases from J, with 6 bases between. CDR3 length: 11 amino acids. Looked up from germline, CDR1 is SNHLY and CDR2 is FYNNEI. DNA for the CDR3: TGTGCCAGCAGTCCCTTGAATGAGCAGTTCTTC. Translating gives CASSPLNEQFF.

The chain couples TRBV9 to TRBJ2-7, with D perhaps matching TRBD1 or TRBD2 (6 bases each). Trimming stripped 7 bases from V and 7 bases from J, with 21 bases between. Per germline, CDR1 SGDLS and CDR2 YYNGEE. This CDR3 is 14 amino acids long. CDR3: CASARGVTPTEQYF. DNA for the CDR3: TGTGCCAGCGCAAGGGGGGTCACACCTACTGAGCAGTACTTC.

A few counts support this clone. The chain is built from TRBV2 and TRBJ1-3; D might be TRBD1 (6 bases). The CDR3 consists of 14 residues. Trimming stripped 5 bases from V and 3 bases from J, with 11 bases between. Germline CDR1 reads SNHLY; CDR2 reads FYNNEI. The CDR3 coding sequence is TGTGCCAGCAGTCCACAGGGAGATGGAAACACCATATATTTT. The encoded protein is CASSPQGDGNTIYF.

The rearrangement links TRBV5-1 to TRBJ1-4; D gene uncertain. The CDR3 loop spans 15 amino acids. V was cut by 2 bases and J by 2 bases, with 10 bases left in between. The germline V gene encodes CDR1 SGHRS and CDR2 YFSETQ. Here the CDR3 reads CASSLTGGTNEKLFF. Written as DNA, the CDR3 is TGCGCCAGCAGCTTAACGGGTGGCACTAATGAAAAACTGTTTTTT.

The CDR3 DNA follows: TGTGCCAGCAGAGGGGACAACCCCTACGAGCAGTACTTC. Protein sequence: CASRGDNPYEQYF. J is TRBJ2-7 and V is TRBV6-5; TRBD1 is a possible D gene (6 bases). Trimming removed 6 bases at V and 2 bases at J, with 11 bases between. This CDR3 has 13 amino acids. The V gene's germline CDR1 is MNHEY and CDR2 SVGAGI.

The table lists this clone with a few counts. The chain carries TRBV6-5 and TRBJ2-3, with 7 nucleotides matching TRBD1. CDR3 length equals 15 residues. V gave up 7 bases and J gave up 2 bases; unmatched junction bases: 9. CDR1 MNHEY and CDR2 SVGAGI come from the germline V gene. DNA for the CDR3: TGTGCCAGCACTCCGGGACAGCCCTCCACAGATACGCAGTATTTT. It is translated as CASTPGQPSTDTQYF.

CDR3 loop: CASSAGREMSRPQHF. The CDR3 coding sequence is TGTGCCAGCAGTGCAGGACGGGAAATGAGTCGGCCCCAGCATTTT. The chain combines TRBV2 with TRBJ1-5; D is unresolved. The germline CDR1 and CDR2 sequences are SNHLY and FYNNEI. The V end was cut by 4 bases, the J end by 9 bases, with 19 bases between. The CDR3 extends over 15 amino acids. The variable domain in full, completed from reference TRBV2 and TRBJ1-5, reads EPEVTQTPSHQVTQMGQEVILRCVPISNHLYFYWYRQILGQKVEFLVSFYNNEISEKSEIFDDQFSVERPDGSNFTLKIRSTKLEDSAMYFCASSAGREMSRPQHFGDGTRLSIL.

The CDR3 DNA reads TGTGCCAGCAATGGGGGGCCATATAGCAATCAGCCCCAGCATTTT. Protein: CASNGGPYSNQPQHF. The chain couples TRBV6-5 to TRBJ1-5, with a tentative D call TRBD1 (6 bases). Germline V gives CDR1 MNHEY, CDR2 SVGAGI. CDR3 length: 15 residues. The germline V and J ends were trimmed by 7 bases and 0 bases, with 13 bases remaining between them.

The chain joins TRBV6-5 to TRBJ1-1; D gene ambiguous. Germline CDR1 MNHEY, CDR2 SVGAGI. CDR3 size: 11 residues. Trimming took 6 bases from V and 4 from J, leaving 6 bases between them. This chain's CDR3 is CASSSFTEAFF. The CDR3 bases are TGTGCCAGCAGCTCGTTCACTGAAGCTTTCTTT.

J is TRBJ1-3 and V is TRBV5-6, with D uncertain. The germline V gene has CDR1 SGHDT and CDR2 YYEEEE. V was shortened by 0 bases and J by 3 bases, with 10 bases between the two germline ends. The CDR3 extends over 15 amino acids. This CDR3 reads CASSLESQFGNTIYF. Written as DNA, the CDR3 is TGTGCCAGCAGCTTGGAGTCACAGTTTGGAAACACCATATATTTT.

This clone rates as medium-sized. The chain uses TRBV6-5 and TRBJ2-7; TRBD2 might be the D (7 bases). Trimming cost V 2 bases and J 9 bases, with 17 bases left between them. The CDR3 extends over 14 amino acids. Germline V gene lookup returns CDR1 MNHEY and CDR2 SVGAGI. In DNA, the CDR3 is TGTGCCAGCAGTTACACCGCGGGGGCCCCCAGGCAGTACTTC. Protein product: CASSYTAGAPRQYF.

This clone was counted between two and nine times. The chain combines TRBV18 with TRBJ2-1; TRBD2 agrees at 8 bases. The CDR3 contains 16 residues. Germline V gene lookup returns CDR1 KGHSH and CDR2 LQKENI. Trimming removed 0 bases from V and 7 bases from J; junction bases left unmatched: 8. CDR3 DNA sequence: TGTGCCAGCTCACCACCAAACCTAGCGGGTGATAATGAGCAGTTCTTC. The encoded protein is CASSPPNLAGDNEQFF.

Turning to this clone: This is likely a read error, given that the CDR3 carries no conserved phenylalanine or tryptophan at its end. The limits of the CDR3 on the DNA are not certain, so only TCRdb's listed CDR3 is given. This rearrangement joins TRBV27 to TRBJ2-3; TRBD1 reflects the table's D call only, with no check against the DNA. Looked up from germline, CDR1 is MNHEY and CDR2 is SMNVEV (reference sequence). The CDR3 extends over 8 residues, inclusive of both ends. This CDR3 reads CASSLTTG.

The chain carries TRBV18 and TRBJ2-1; maybe TRBD1 (6 bases). V lost 6 bases and J 1 base, leaving 13 bases between the germline ends. Germline V gene data show CDR1 as KGHSH and CDR2 as LQKENI. This CDR3 contains 15 residues. CDR3 DNA: TGTGCCAGCTCCCTCAACAGGGTTTCCTACAATGAGCAGTTCTTC. It encodes CASSLNRVSYNEQFF.

V gene TRBV6-5 combines with J gene TRBJ2-3; D may be TRBD1 or TRBD2 (6 bases each). Trimming took 5 bases from V and 5 from J, leaving 14 bases between them. Germline loops: CDR1 MNHEY, CDR2 SVGAGI. The CDR3 sequence is 14 residues long. The CDR3: CASSKGGGRDTQYF. The CDR3 DNA reads as TGTGCCAGCAGTAAGGGGGGAGGTCGAGATACGCAGTATTTT.

V is TRBV7-9 and J is TRBJ1-5; D is unresolved. The germline V gene has CDR1 SEHNR and CDR2 FQNEAQ (reference sequence). CDR3 length equals 14 residues. V lost 2 bases and J lost 5, with 10 bases in between. CDR3 sequence reads: CASSLLRKHQPQHF. CDR3 nucleotide sequence: TGTGCCAGCAGCTTATTACGCAAGCATCAGCCCCAGCATTTT. The entire variable domain, with the rest obtained from reference TRBV7-9 and TRBJ1-5, is as follows: DTGVSQNPRHKITKRGQNVTFRCDPISEHNRLYWYRQTLGQGPEFLTYFQNEAQLEKSRLLSDRFSAERPKGSFSTLEIQRTEQGDSAMYLCASSLLRKHQPQHFGDGTRLSIL.

The rearrangement links TRBV9 to TRBJ2-3, with no clear D. V lost 0 bases and J lost 5, with 7 bases in between. The CDR3 has 13 residues. Germline V gene lookup returns CDR1 SGDLS and CDR2 YYNGEE. The CDR3 sequence is CASSVAPGDTQYF. CDR3 nucleotide sequence: TGTGCCAGCAGCGTAGCGCCGGGAGATACGCAGTATTTT.

This sequence joins TRBV5-5 and TRBJ1-1; D is undetermined. The CDR3 spans 15 residues. Germline CDR1 reads SGHKS; CDR2 reads YYEKEE (reference sequence). Between the trimmed V and J ends, which lost 3 bases and 6 bases, there was a span of 18 bases. The CDR3 DNA is TGTGCCAGCAGCTCGTCCTGGCGGCTCTACGCTGAAGCTTTCTTT. Translated, it gives CASSSSWRLYAEAFF.

In its sample, this clone was seen a few times. The rearrangement uses TRBV28 and TRBJ1-2; TRBD1 agrees at 8 bases. J was trimmed by 1 base and V by 8 bases; bases with no gene match: 3. The CDR3 is 13 amino acids. CDR1 MDHEN and CDR2 SYDVKM come from the germline V gene. DNA for the CDR3: TGTGCCAGCTGGGACAGGAGTAACTATGGCTACACCTTC. It specifies CASWDRSNYGYTF.